The TCR beta chain under discussion was sequenced for a study of early T cells in non-severe SARS-CoV-2 infection. Overall study: Sequenced bulk RNA came from whole blood that was unsorted, and chains were unpaired. General observations from the study: Clonotype matching in VDJdb favored anti-spike CD8 responses and did not capture private and CD4 specificities.

This CDR3 is 17 amino acids long. The trim removed 1 base at V and 4 bases at J, leaving 12 bases unmatched. CDR1 is DFQATT and CDR2 is SNEGSKA in the germline V gene (reference sequence). Points on this clonotype: Its specificity is not known.

Individual cDNA molecules received unique molecular identifiers during library preparation. TCRdb processed the 5' RACE reads anew with MiXCR; each CDR3 protein has one entry. The table records approximately 97,000 distinct CDR3 sequences, approximately 9.9% of them present only once. Specimen: whole blood, collected at baseline. This TCR came from an adult who was a healthcare worker with PCR-confirmed SARS-CoV-2 infection or an uninfected control (not recorded which). The rearrangement uses TRBV20-1 and TRBJ1-2, with 10 positions matching TRBD1. The CDR3: CSARGAKTGGDSYGYTF. The CDR3 DNA reads as TGCAGTGCTAGAGGGGCTAAGACAGGGGGCGATTCCTATGGCTACACCTTC.